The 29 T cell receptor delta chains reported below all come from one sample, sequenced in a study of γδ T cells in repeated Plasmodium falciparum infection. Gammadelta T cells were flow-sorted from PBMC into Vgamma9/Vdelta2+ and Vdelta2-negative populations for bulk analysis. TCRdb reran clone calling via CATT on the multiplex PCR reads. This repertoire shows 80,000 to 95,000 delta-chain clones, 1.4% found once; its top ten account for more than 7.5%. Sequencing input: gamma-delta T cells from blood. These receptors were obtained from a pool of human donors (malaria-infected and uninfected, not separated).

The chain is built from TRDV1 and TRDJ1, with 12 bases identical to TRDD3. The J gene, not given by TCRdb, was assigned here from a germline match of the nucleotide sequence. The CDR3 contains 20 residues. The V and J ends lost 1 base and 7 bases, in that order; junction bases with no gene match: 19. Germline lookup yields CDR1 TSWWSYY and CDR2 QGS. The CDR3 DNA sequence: TGTGCTCTTGGGGAACCGGGACCCGGATCAAACTGGGGGATACAAGTTAAACTCATCTTT. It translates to CALGEPGPGSNWGIQVKLIF.

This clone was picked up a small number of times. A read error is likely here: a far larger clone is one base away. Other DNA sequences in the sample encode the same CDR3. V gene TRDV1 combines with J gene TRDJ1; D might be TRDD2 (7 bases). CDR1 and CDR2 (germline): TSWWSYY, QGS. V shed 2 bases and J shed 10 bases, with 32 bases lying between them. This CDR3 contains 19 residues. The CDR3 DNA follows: TGTGCTCTTGGGGAAGGTGGACCCTTCCTGCGAAGTGGATACCCGGTACTCATCTTT. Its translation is CALGEGGPFLRSGYPVLIF.

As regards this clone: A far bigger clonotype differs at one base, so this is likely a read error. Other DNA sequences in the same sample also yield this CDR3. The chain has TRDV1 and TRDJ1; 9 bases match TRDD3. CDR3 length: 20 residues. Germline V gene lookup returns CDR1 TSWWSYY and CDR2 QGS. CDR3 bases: TGTGCTCTTGGGGAAGGAGCGCCTTTACGTCCGGGGGATACAGTCGATAAGCTCATCTTT. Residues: CALGEGAPLRPGDTVDKLIF.

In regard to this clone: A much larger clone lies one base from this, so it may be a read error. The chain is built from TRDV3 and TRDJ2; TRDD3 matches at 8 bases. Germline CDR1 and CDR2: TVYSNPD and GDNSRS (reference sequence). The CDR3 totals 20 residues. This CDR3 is CAFTFFPNRGIMPLAAQLFF. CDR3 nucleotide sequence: TGTGCCTTTACCTTCTTTCCTAACCGGGGGATAATGCCTTTGGCAGCACAACTCTTCTTT.

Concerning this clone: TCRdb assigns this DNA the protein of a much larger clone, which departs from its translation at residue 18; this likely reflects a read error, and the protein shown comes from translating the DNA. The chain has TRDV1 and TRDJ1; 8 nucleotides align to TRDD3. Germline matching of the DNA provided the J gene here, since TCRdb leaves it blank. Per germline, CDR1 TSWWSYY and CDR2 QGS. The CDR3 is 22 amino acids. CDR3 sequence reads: CALGDEFSSRTGWGTYTNKLIF. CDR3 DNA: TGTGCTCTTGGGGACGAATTCTCCTCCCGCACTGGCTGGGGGACGTACACCAATAAACTCATCTTT.

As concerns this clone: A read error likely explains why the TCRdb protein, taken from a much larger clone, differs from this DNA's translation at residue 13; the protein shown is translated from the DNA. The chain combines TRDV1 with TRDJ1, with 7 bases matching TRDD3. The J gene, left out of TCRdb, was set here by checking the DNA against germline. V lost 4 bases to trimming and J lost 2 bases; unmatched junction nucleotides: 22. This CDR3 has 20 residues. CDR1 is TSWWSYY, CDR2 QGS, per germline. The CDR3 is CALGAIPGDLKGHKTDKLIF. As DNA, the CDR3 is TGTGCTCTTGGGGCAATACCGGGGGATTTAAAAGGGCATAAGACCGATAAACTCATCTTT.

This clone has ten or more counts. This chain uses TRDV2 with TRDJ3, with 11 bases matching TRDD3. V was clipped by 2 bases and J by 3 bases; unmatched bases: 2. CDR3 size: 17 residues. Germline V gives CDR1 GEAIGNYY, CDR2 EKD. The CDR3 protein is CACDSTGGYWDTRQMFF. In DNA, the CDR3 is TGTGCCTGTGACAGTACTGGGGGATACTGGGACACCCGACAGATGTTTTTC.

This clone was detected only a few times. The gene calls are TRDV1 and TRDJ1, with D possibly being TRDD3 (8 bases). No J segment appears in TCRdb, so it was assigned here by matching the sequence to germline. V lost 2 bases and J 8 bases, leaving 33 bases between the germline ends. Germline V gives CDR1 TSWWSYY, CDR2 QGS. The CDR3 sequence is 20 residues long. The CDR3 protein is CALGEGGSYGHGGGSIKLIF. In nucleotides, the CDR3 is TGTGCTCTTGGGGAAGGAGGTTCCTACGGGCATGGTGGGGGATCGATAAAACTCATCTTT.

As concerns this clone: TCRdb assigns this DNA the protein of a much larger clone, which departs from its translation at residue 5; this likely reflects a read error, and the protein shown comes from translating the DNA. The CDR3 loop reads CALGKSHPCLPLGDVPDKLIF. The DNA for the CDR3 is TGTGCTCTTGGGAAAAGCCATCCCTGCCTACCGCTGGGGGATGTCCCCGATAAACTCATCTTT. The J gene is TRDJ1, the V gene TRDV1; 9 nucleotides line up with TRDD3. Germline-derived CDR1 and CDR2 are TSWWSYY and QGS. The trim removed 5 bases at V and 3 bases at J, leaving 25 bases unmatched. The CDR3 covers 21 residues.

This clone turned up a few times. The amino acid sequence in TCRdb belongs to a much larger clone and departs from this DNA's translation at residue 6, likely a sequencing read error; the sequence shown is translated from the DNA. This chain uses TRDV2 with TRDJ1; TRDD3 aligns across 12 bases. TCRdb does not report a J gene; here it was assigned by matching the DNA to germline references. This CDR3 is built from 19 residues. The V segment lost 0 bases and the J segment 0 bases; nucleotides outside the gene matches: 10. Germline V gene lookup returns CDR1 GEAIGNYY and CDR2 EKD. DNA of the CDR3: TGTGCCTGTGACACCCGCCTACTGGGGGATACCCGCTACACCGATAAACTCATCTTT. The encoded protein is CACDTRLLGDTRYTDKLIF.

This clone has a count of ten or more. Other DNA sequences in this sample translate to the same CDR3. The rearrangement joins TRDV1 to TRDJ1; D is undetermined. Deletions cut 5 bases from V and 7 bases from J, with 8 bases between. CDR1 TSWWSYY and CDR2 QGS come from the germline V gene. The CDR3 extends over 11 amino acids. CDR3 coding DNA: TGTGCTCTTGGGTCTAGGGGTAAACTCATCTTT. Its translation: CALGSRGKLIF.

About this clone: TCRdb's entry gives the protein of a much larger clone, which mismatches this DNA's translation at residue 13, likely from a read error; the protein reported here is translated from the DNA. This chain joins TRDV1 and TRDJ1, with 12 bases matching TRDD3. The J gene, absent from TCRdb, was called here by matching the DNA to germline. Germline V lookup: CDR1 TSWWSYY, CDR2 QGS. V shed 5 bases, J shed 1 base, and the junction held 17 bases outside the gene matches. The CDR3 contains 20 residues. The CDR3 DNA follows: TGTGCTCTTGGGCCTATGTCTACTTACTGGGGGATACCGTTCACCGATAAACTCATCTTT. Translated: CALGPMSTYWGIPFTDKLIF.

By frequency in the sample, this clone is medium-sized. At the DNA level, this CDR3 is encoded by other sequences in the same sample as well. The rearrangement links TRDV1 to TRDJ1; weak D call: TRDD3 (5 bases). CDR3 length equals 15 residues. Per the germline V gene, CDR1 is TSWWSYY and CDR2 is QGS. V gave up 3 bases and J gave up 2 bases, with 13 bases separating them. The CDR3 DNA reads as TGTGCTCTTGGGGATAACTACGGGGAAACCGATAAACTCATCTTT. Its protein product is CALGDNYGETDKLIF.

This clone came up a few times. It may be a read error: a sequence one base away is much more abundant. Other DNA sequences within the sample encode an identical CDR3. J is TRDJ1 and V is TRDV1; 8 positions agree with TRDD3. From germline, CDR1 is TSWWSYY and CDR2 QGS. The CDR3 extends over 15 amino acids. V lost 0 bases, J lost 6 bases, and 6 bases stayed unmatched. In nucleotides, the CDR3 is TGTGCTCTTGGGGAACTAGCCTGGGGGACGTATAAACTCATCTTT. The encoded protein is CALGELAWGTYKLIF.

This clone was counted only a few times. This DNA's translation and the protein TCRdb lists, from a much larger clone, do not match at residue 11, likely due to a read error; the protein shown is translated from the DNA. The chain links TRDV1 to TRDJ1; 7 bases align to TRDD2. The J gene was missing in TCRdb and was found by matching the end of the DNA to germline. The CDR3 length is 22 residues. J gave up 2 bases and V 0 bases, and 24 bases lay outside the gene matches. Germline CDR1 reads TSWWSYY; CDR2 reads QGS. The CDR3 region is CALGELHTTRFPTFSFTDKLIF. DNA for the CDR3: TGTGCTCTTGGGGAACTGCATACCACCCGCTTTCCTACTTTCAGTTTTACCGATAAACTCATCTTT.

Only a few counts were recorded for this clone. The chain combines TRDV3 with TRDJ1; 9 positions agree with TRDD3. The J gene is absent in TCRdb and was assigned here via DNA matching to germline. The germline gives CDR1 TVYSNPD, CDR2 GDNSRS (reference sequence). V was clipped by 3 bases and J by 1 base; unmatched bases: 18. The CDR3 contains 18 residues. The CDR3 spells CALLLPLGIRNPTDKLIF. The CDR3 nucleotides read TGTGCCTTGCTCCTCCCGCTGGGGATACGGAACCCCACCGATAAACTCATCTTT.

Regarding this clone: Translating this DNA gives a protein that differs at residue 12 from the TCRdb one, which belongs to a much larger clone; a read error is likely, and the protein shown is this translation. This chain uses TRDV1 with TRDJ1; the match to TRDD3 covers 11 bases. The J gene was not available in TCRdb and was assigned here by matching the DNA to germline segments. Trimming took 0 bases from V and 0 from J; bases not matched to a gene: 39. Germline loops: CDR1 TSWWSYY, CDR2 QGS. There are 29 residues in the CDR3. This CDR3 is CALGELVSAGGLLRGGYALSIPYTDKLIF. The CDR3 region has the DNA TGTGCTCTTGGGGAACTAGTTTCGGCCGGCGGCCTCCTACGTGGGGGATACGCGCTATCGATACCCTACACCGATAAACTCATCTTT.

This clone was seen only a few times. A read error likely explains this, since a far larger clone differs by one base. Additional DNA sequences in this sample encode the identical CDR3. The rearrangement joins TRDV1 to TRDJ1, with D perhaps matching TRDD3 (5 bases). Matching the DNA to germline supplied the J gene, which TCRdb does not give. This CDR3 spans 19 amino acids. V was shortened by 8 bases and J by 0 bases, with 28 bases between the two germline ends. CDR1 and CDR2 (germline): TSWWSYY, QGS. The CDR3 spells CALPQIRPRSLGYTDKLIF. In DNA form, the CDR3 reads TGTGCTCTTCCTCAAATTCGACCTCGTAGTCTGGGATACACCGATAAACTCATCTTT.

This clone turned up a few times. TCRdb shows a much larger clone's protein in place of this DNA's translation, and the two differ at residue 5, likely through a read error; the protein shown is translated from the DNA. The CDR3: CALGKLGKWWASRDDKLIF. As DNA, the CDR3 is TGTGCTCTTGGGAAACTGGGAAAATGGTGGGCCTCCCGGGACGATAAACTCATCTTT. This chain uses TRDV1 with TRDJ1; TRDD3 might be the D (6 bases). Here the J gene came from matching the DNA to germline, since TCRdb omits it. The CDR3 is 19 amino acids. The V gene's germline CDR1 is TSWWSYY and CDR2 QGS.

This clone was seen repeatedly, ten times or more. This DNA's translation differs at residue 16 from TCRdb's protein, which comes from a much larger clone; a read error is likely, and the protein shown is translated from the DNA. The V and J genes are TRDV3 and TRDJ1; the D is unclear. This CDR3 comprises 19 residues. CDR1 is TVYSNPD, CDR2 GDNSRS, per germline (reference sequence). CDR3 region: CAFTARSNGGLDYTDRLIF. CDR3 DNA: TGTGCCTTTACAGCTCGGTCCAACGGAGGGTTGGACTACACCGATAGACTCATCTTT.

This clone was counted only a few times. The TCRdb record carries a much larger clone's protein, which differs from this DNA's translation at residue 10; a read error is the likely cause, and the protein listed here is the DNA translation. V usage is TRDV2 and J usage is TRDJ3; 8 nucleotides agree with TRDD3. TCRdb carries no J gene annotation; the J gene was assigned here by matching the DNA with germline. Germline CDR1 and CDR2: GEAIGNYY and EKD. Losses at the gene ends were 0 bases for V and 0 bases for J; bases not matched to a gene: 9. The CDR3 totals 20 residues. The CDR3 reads CACDTGDWGGSSWDTRQMFF. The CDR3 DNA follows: TGTGCCTGTGACACCGGCGACTGGGGGGGAAGCTCCTGGGACACCCGACAGATGTTTTTC.

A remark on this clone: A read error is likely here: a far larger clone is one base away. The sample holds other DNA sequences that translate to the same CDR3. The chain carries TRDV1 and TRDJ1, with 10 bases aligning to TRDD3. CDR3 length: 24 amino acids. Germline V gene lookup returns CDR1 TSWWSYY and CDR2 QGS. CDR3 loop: CALGECPLLFSRSTLLGDKYKLIF. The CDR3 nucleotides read TGTGCTCTTGGGGAATGCCCCCTACTTTTCTCTAGGTCCACGTTGCTGGGGGATAAATATAAACTCATTTTT.

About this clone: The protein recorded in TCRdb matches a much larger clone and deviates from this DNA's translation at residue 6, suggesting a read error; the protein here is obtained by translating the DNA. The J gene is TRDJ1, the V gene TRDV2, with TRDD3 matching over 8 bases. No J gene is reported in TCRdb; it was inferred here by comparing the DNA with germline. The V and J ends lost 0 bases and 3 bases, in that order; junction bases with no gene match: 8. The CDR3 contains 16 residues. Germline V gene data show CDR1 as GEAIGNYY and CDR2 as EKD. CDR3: CACDTIGGFNSDKLIF. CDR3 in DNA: TGTGCCTGTGACACCATTGGGGGATTCAACTCCGATAAACTCATCTTT.

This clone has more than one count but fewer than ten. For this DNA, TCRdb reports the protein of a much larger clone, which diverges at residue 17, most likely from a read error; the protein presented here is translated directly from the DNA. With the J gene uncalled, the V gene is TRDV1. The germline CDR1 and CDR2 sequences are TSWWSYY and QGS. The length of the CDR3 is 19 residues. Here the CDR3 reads CALGAARNSSSHLTFKPIF. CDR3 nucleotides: TGTGCTCTTGGGGCTGCTAGGAACTCTTCCTCCCACCTTACTTTTAAACCCATCTTT.

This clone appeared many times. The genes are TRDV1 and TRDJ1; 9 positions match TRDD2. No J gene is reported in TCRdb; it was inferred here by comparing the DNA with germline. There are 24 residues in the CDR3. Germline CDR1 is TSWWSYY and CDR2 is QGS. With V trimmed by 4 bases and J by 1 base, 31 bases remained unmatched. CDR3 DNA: TGTGCTCTTGGGGGCCTTGAACATCAGAGCCCTTCCTACGGCCCCTGGGATCTCACCGATAAACTCATCTTT. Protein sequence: CALGGLEHQSPSYGPWDLTDKLIF.

The CDR3 region has the DNA TGTGCTCTTGGGCCTCCGTTTGGAACTACACCGACTGGTCTGACTACCGATAAACTCATCTTT. Amino acids: CALGPPFGTTPTGLTTDKLIF. The chain joins TRDV1 to TRDJ1, with D possibly being TRDD3 (5 bases). Matching the DNA to germline supplied the J gene, which TCRdb does not give. There are 21 residues in the CDR3. CDR1 TSWWSYY and CDR2 QGS come from the germline V gene. Between the trimmed V and J ends, which lost 5 bases and 2 bases, there was a span of 33 bases.

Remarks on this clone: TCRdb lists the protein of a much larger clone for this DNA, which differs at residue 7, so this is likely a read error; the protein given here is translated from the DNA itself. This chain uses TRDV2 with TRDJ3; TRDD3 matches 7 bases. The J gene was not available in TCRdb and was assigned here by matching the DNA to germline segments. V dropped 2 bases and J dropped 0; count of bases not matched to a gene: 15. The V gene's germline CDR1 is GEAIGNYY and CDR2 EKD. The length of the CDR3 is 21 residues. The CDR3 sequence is CACDKVTPGGSSSWDTRQMFF. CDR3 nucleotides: TGTGCCTGTGACAAAGTAACTCCCGGGGGATCTAGCTCCTGGGACACCCGACAGATGTTTTTC.

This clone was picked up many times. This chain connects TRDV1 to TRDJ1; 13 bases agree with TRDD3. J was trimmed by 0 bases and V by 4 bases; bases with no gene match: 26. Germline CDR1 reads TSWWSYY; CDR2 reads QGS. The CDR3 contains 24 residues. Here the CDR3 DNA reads TGTGCTCTTGGGGCCCGATCCTATTCCTACTACTGGGGGATACGTAAGGGTTACACCGATAAACTCATCTTT. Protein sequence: CALGARSYSYYWGIRKGYTDKLIF.

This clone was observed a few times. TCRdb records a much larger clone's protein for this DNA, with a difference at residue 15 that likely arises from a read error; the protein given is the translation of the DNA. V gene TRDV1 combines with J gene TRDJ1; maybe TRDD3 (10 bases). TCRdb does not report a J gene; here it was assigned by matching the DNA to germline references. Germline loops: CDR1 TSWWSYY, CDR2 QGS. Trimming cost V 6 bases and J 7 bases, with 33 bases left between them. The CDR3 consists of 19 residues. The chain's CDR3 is CALGSPLPTGGLWPGKLIF. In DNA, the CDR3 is TGTGCTCTTGGATCTCCCCTTCCTACTGGGGGATTGTGGCCCGGTAAACTCATCTTT.